These T cell receptor beta chains were read from a single sample in a study of T cell responses to AZD1222 COVID-19 vaccine. Repertoires were generated with immunoSEQ multiplex PCR, while TCRdb's copy carries only in-frame clones and drops some. Of more than 95,000 clones listed, about nine tenths are singletons. The material was peripheral blood, obtained on day 0 of AZD1222 vaccination. The receptor set was obtained from an adult in good health. Each CDR3 is given with its conserved first and last residue. The order of the fields is CDR3 protein, CDR3 DNA, D gene, clone size, V gene, J gene. A D gene is named only where the DNA matches it firmly. Clone size is shown for a subset of rows, as once, few, many or a class of expanded clone.

cdr3_aa: CASSEKTQYF; cdr3_nt: TGTGCCAGCAGTGAAAAGACCCAGTACTTC; d_call: NA; clone_size: NA; v_call: TRBV2; j_call: TRBJ2-5
cdr3_aa: CAWSPLFYGVYGYTF; cdr3_nt: TGTGCCTGGAGTCCTTTATTTTACGGGGTCTATGGCTACACCTTC; d_call: NA; clone_size: NA; v_call: TRBV30; j_call: TRBJ1-2
cdr3_aa: CASRQGGGYGYTF; cdr3_nt: TGTGCCAGCCGACAGGGAGGGGGCTATGGCTACACCTTC; d_call: TRBD1; clone_size: NA; v_call: TRBV28; j_call: TRBJ1-2
cdr3_aa: CASSPFASGRAETQYF; cdr3_nt: TGTGCCAGCAGCCCTTTTGCTAGCGGGAGGGCCGAGACCCAGTACTTC; d_call: TRBD2; clone_size: NA; v_call: TRBV7-2; j_call: TRBJ2-5
cdr3_aa: CASSLGQFGDTEAFF; cdr3_nt: TGTGCCAGCAGCCTAGGACAGTTCGGGGACACTGAAGCTTTCTTT; d_call: NA; clone_size: NA; v_call: TRBV4-2; j_call: TRBJ1-1
cdr3_aa: CASSEGLAVSYEQYF; cdr3_nt: TGCGCCAGCAGCGAAGGACTAGCGGTTTCCTACGAGCAGTACTTC; d_call: TRBD2; clone_size: NA; v_call: TRBV5-1; j_call: TRBJ2-7
cdr3_aa: CAWSVVLGWPYEQYF; cdr3_nt: TGTGCCTGGAGTGTGGTCCTGGGTTGGCCCTACGAGCAGTACTTC; d_call: NA; clone_size: NA; v_call: TRBV30; j_call: TRBJ2-7
cdr3_aa: CAISESQLGYTF; cdr3_nt: TGTGCCATCAGTGAAAGCCAGTTGGGCTACACCTTC; d_call: NA; clone_size: NA; v_call: TRBV10-3; j_call: TRBJ1-2
cdr3_aa: CASSERKGTSTGELFF; cdr3_nt: TGTGCCAGCAGTGAAAGAAAGGGTACGAGCACCGGGGAGCTGTTTTTT; d_call: NA; clone_size: NA; v_call: TRBV6-1; j_call: TRBJ2-2
cdr3_aa: CASSRGLADEQYF; cdr3_nt: TGTGCCAGCAGCCGCGGACTAGCGGACGAGCAGTACTTC; d_call: TRBD2; clone_size: NA; v_call: TRBV7-3; j_call: TRBJ2-7
cdr3_aa: CASSFDRLGGYTF; cdr3_nt: TGTGCCAGCAGTTTTGACAGGTTGGGAGGCTACACCTTC; d_call: NA; clone_size: NA; v_call: TRBV28; j_call: TRBJ1-2
cdr3_aa: CASSLQGDNEQFF; cdr3_nt: TGTGCCAGCAGTTTACAGGGGGACAATGAGCAGTTCTTC; d_call: TRBD1; clone_size: NA; v_call: TRBV28; j_call: TRBJ2-1
cdr3_aa: CASSESGLVVETQYF; cdr3_nt: TGCGCCAGCAGTGAGTCTGGACTGGTAGTGGAGACCCAGTACTTC; d_call: NA; clone_size: NA; v_call: TRBV10-1; j_call: TRBJ2-5
cdr3_aa: CASTSDGGNTIYF; cdr3_nt: TGTGCCAGCACCTCGGACGGTGGAAACACCATATATTTT; d_call: NA; clone_size: once; v_call: TRBV6-6; j_call: TRBJ1-3
cdr3_aa: CASSYSGQTNNQPQHF; cdr3_nt: TGTGCCAGCAGTTACTCGGGACAGACAAACAATCAGCCCCAGCATTTT; d_call: TRBD1; clone_size: NA; v_call: TRBV6-6; j_call: TRBJ1-5
cdr3_aa: CASSLAGVGLEQYF; cdr3_nt: TGTGCCAGCAGCTTAGCGGGAGTGGGTCTCGAGCAGTACTTC; d_call: TRBD2; clone_size: NA; v_call: TRBV28; j_call: TRBJ2-7
cdr3_aa: CASSKGWYVTDTQYF; cdr3_nt: TGTGCCAGCAGCAAAGGTTGGTACGTCACAGATACGCAGTATTTT; d_call: NA; clone_size: NA; v_call: TRBV21-1; j_call: TRBJ2-3
cdr3_aa: CASSSQGVYTEAFF; cdr3_nt: TGTGCCAGCAGCTCGCAGGGGGTGTACACTGAAGCTTTCTTT; d_call: TRBD1; clone_size: NA; v_call: TRBV7-3; j_call: TRBJ1-1
cdr3_aa: CAIQQGGLAGLYEQYF; cdr3_nt: TGTGCCATCCAGCAGGGGGGCCTAGCGGGCCTCTACGAGCAGTACTTC; d_call: NA; clone_size: once; v_call: TRBV28; j_call: TRBJ2-7
cdr3_aa: CASRKTGELFF; cdr3_nt: TGTGCCAGCAGGAAGACCGGGGAGCTGTTTTTT; d_call: NA; clone_size: NA; v_call: TRBV3-1/TRBV3-2; j_call: TRBJ2-2
cdr3_aa: CSARGSRAFF; cdr3_nt: TGCAGTGCTAGAGGGAGTAGAGCTTTCTTT; d_call: NA; clone_size: NA; v_call: TRBV20-1; j_call: TRBJ1-1
cdr3_aa: CASSQRANYGYTF; cdr3_nt: TGTGCCAGCAGCCAAAGGGCTAACTATGGCTACACCTTC; d_call: NA; clone_size: NA; v_call: TRBV6-2/TRBV6-3; j_call: TRBJ1-2
cdr3_aa: CASSWTVLGETQYF; cdr3_nt: TGTGCCAGCAGCTGGACAGTTTTGGGAGAGACCCAGTACTTC; d_call: NA; clone_size: NA; v_call: TRBV7-9; j_call: TRBJ2-5
cdr3_aa: CATSDFMRDYGYTF; cdr3_nt: TGTGCCACCAGTGATTTCATGAGGGACTATGGCTACACCTTC; d_call: NA; clone_size: NA; v_call: TRBV24-1; j_call: TRBJ1-2
cdr3_aa: CATSRERRTGELFF; cdr3_nt: TGTGCCACCAGCAGGGAACGGAGGACCGGGGAGCTGTTTTTT; d_call: NA; clone_size: NA; v_call: TRBV15; j_call: TRBJ2-2
cdr3_aa: CASSFLGRGGEQYF; cdr3_nt: TGTGCCAGCAGCTTTCTCGGCAGGGGTGGCGAGCAGTACTTC; d_call: NA; clone_size: NA; v_call: TRBV7-9; j_call: TRBJ2-7
cdr3_aa: CASSPGGPQIHEQYF; cdr3_nt: TGTGCCAGCAGTCCCGGCGGGCCCCAAATCCACGAGCAGTACTTC; d_call: NA; clone_size: NA; v_call: TRBV28; j_call: TRBJ2-7
cdr3_aa: CASSLSISGRGEQFF; cdr3_nt: TGTGCCAGCAGCTTATCAATTAGCGGGAGGGGTGAGCAGTTCTTC; d_call: TRBD2; clone_size: NA; v_call: TRBV7-3; j_call: TRBJ2-1